The source of this T cell receptor beta chain is a study of immune evolution from preneoplasia to lung adenocarcinoma. TCRdb keeps only in-frame clones here, not all; method: immunoSEQ multiplex PCR. The sample carries 10,000 to 13,000 clones, roughly four fifths recorded once. With respect to this clone: Its specificity is not known. This sample includes further DNA sequences coding for the same CDR3.

General observations from the study: Clonality was highest in normal lung, lower in later-stage lesions apparently.

Trimming pared 6 bases from V and 3 bases from J, leaving 8 bases between. Germline values: CDR1 MDHEN, CDR2 SYDVKM. This CDR3 spans 12 amino acids. This rearrangement joins TRBV28 to TRBJ1-2; D ambiguous. The clonotype was recovered from a person between 70 and 80 years old with lung adenocarcinoma. Sample: FFPE minimally invasive lung adenocarcinoma tissue. CDR3 amino acids: CASSLGDYGYTF. CDR3 nucleotide sequence: TGTGCCAGCAGCCTTGGGGACTATGGCTACACCTTC.